A selection of T cell receptor beta chains follows, all from one sample in a study of blood T cell repertoires in COVID-19. Generated by immunoSEQ multiplex PCR, the TCRdb table keeps only in-frame clones and is missing some. Here the sample spans approximately 130,000 clones, about 76% being singletons. The sample consisted of peripheral blood. These receptors originate from a woman aged 60 to 75 with active or convalescent COVID-19. Each CDR3 is given with its conserved first and last residue. A D gene is named only where the DNA matches it firmly. Rows give clone size only sometimes, using once, few, many, or a class for an expanded clone.

J: TRBJ2-3; D: -; size: -; V: TRBV18; CDR3: CASREAPDTQYF; DNA: TGTGCCAGCCGAGAGGCGCCAGATACGCAGTATTTT
J: TRBJ2-7; D: TRBD1; size: -; V: TRBV5-4; CDR3: CASSGGTGSAYEQYF; DNA: TGTGCCAGCAGCGGGGGGACAGGGAGCGCCTACGAGCAGTACTTC
J: TRBJ2-3; D: TRBD1; size: many; V: TRBV5-4; CDR3: CASSPGQFTDTQYF; DNA: TGTGCCAGCAGCCCGGGACAGTTTACAGATACGCAGTATTTT
J: TRBJ1-2; D: -; size: -; V: TRBV6-4; CDR3: CASSPSGGLNGYTF; DNA: TGTGCCAGCAGCCCGAGCGGGGGGCTGAATGGCTACACCTTC
J: TRBJ2-3; D: -; size: once; V: TRBV19; CDR3: CASSPQLGDTQYF; DNA: TGTGCCAGTAGTCCCCAACTAGGGGATACGCAGTATTTT
J: TRBJ2-2; D: TRBD1; size: once; V: TRBV19; CDR3: CASSLQTTGGTGELFF; DNA: TGTGCCAGTAGTTTACAAACGACAGGGGGTACCGGGGAGCTGTTTTTT
J: TRBJ1-2; D: -; size: -; V: TRBV7-9; CDR3: CASSQTASNYGYTF; DNA: TGTGCCAGCAGCCAGACAGCATCTAACTATGGCTACACCTTC
J: TRBJ2-7; D: -; size: -; V: TRBV4-3; CDR3: CASSQAVGGDSSYEQYF; DNA: TGCGCCAGCAGCCAAGCGGTAGGCGGGGACAGCTCCTACGAGCAGTACTTC
J: TRBJ2-3; D: -; size: -; V: TRBV11-3; CDR3: CASSLRRDTQYF; DNA: TGTGCCAGCAGCTTAAGGAGAGATACGCAGTATTTT
J: TRBJ2-2; D: -; size: -; V: TRBV27; CDR3: CASSLRLARPTGELFF; DNA: TGTGCCAGCAGTTTACGATTAGCGAGACCAACCGGGGAGCTGTTTTTT
J: TRBJ1-5; D: -; size: -; V: TRBV6-2/TRBV6-3; CDR3: CASSLWGGNQPQHF; DNA: TGTGCCAGCAGCCTGTGGGGAGGCAATCAGCCCCAGCATTTT
J: TRBJ1-1; D: -; size: -; V: TRBV5-4; CDR3: CASTWWGRTEAFF; DNA: TGTGCCAGCACCTGGTGGGGGCGAACTGAAGCTTTCTTT
J: TRBJ2-1; D: -; size: -; V: TRBV2; CDR3: CASSLQGGSYNEQFF; DNA: TGTGCCAGCAGCCTACAGGGTGGCTCCTACAATGAGCAGTTCTTC
J: TRBJ1-1; D: -; size: -; V: TRBV5-4; CDR3: CASSSQVKPEAFF; DNA: TGTGCCAGCAGCTCCCAAGTGAAGCCTGAAGCTTTCTTT
J: TRBJ1-2; D: -; size: -; V: TRBV4-2; CDR3: CASSQDFAGPKLYTF; DNA: TGTGCCAGCAGCCAAGATTTTGCAGGCCCTAAACTCTACACCTTC
J: TRBJ2-1; D: -; size: -; V: TRBV5-1; CDR3: CASSALGGQRKEQFF; DNA: TGCGCCAGCAGCGCCCTCGGGGGACAGAGGAAGGAGCAGTTCTTC
J: TRBJ1-1; D: -; size: -; V: TRBV6-1; CDR3: CASSVGPTQGRTEAFF; DNA: TGTGCCAGCAGTGTTGGGCCGACACAGGGACGGACTGAAGCTTTCTTT
J: TRBJ1-6; D: TRBD1; size: -; V: TRBV19; CDR3: CASSSLGQRDSPLHF; DNA: TGTGCCAGTAGTTCTCTGGGACAGCGAGATTCACCCCTCCACTTT
J: TRBJ2-3; D: -; size: -; V: TRBV6-2/TRBV6-3; CDR3: CASSTRDWGSTDTQYF; DNA: TGTGCCAGCAGTACCCGGGACTGGGGGAGCACAGATACGCAGTATTTT
J: TRBJ1-6; D: -; size: once; V: TRBV2; CDR3: CASSLGPYSPLHF; DNA: TGTGCCAGCAGCCTTGGCCCCTATTCACCCCTCCACTTT
J: TRBJ1-6; D: TRBD1; size: -; V: TRBV19; CDR3: CASSIAHSSTGRQSPLHF; DNA: TGTGCCAGTAGTATAGCCCACTCGTCGACAGGGAGACAATCACCCCTCCACTTT
J: TRBJ1-5; D: TRBD1; size: -; V: TRBV10-3; CDR3: CAISPGTGDINQPQHF; DNA: TGTGCCATCAGCCCGGGGACAGGGGACATCAATCAGCCCCAGCATTTT
J: TRBJ2-2; D: TRBD1; size: -; V: TRBV7-2; CDR3: CASSLGQGANTGELFF; DNA: TGTGCCAGCAGCTTAGGACAGGGTGCGAACACCGGGGAGCTGTTTTTT
J: TRBJ1-4; D: -; size: -; V: TRBV2; CDR3: CASSGTTTNEKLFF; DNA: TGTGCCAGCAGTGGGACAACAACTAATGAAAAACTGTTTTTT
J: TRBJ1-2; D: -; size: -; V: TRBV11-2; CDR3: CASTLHGQGGGYTF; DNA: TGTGCCAGCACCCTTCACGGGCAGGGTGGAGGCTACACCTTC
J: TRBJ1-1; D: -; size: -; V: TRBV2; CDR3: CASRTGPMNTEAFF; DNA: TGTGCCAGCAGGACAGGCCCCATGAACACTGAAGCTTTCTTT
J: TRBJ2-1; D: -; size: -; V: TRBV9; CDR3: CASSVSRNPYNEQFF; DNA: TGTGCCAGCAGCGTGAGCCGAAATCCCTACAATGAGCAGTTCTTC
J: TRBJ1-1; D: -; size: -; V: TRBV4-3; CDR3: CASSQDLAAMNTEAFF; DNA: TGCGCCAGCAGCCAAGATTTGGCAGCGATGAACACTGAAGCTTTCTTT
J: TRBJ2-1; D: -; size: -; V: TRBV15; CDR3: CATSSSGAGNEQFF; DNA: TGTGCCACCAGCAGCTCAGGGGCTGGCAATGAGCAGTTCTTC
J: TRBJ1-2; D: -; size: -; V: TRBV29-1; CDR3: CSAQSGFYGYTF; DNA: TGCAGCGCCCAGTCGGGGTTCTATGGCTACACCTTC
J: TRBJ1-1; D: -; size: -; V: TRBV9; CDR3: CASSVAGSTNTEAFF; DNA: TGTGCCAGCAGCGTTGCAGGGTCAACGAACACTGAAGCTTTCTTT
J: TRBJ2-5; D: TRBD2; size: -; V: TRBV4-1; CDR3: CASSQESTSGGAGQETQYF; DNA: TGCGCCAGCAGCCAAGAATCCACTAGCGGGGGGGCGGGACAAGAGACCCAGTACTTC
J: TRBJ2-1; D: TRBD2; size: -; V: TRBV4-1; CDR3: CASSQREDGPGLAYNNEQFF; DNA: TGCGCCAGCAGCCAAAGAGAAGACGGCCCTGGACTAGCGTATAACAATGAGCAGTTCTTC
J: TRBJ1-2; D: -; size: -; V: TRBV6-2/TRBV6-3; CDR3: CASSSGSGYTF; DNA: TGTGCCAGCAGTTCAGGGTCTGGCTACACCTTC
J: TRBJ2-7; D: TRBD1; size: -; V: TRBV3-1/TRBV3-2; CDR3: CATRGQGNEQYF; DNA: TGTGCCACCCGAGGACAGGGGAACGAGCAGTACTTC
J: TRBJ1-5; D: -; size: -; V: TRBV4-1; CDR3: CASSLQGFQPQHF; DNA: TGCGCCAGCAGCCTTCAGGGGTTTCAGCCCCAGCATTTT
J: TRBJ2-2; D: -; size: -; V: TRBV2; CDR3: CASTHGGTTGELFF; DNA: TGTGCCAGCACTCATGGCGGAACCACCGGGGAGCTGTTTTTT
J: TRBJ2-1; D: TRBD2; size: -; V: TRBV7-2; CDR3: CASSSQREGSYNEQFF; DNA: TGTGCCAGCAGCTCCCAGCGGGAGGGGTCCTACAATGAGCAGTTCTTC
J: TRBJ1-6; D: TRBD1; size: -; V: TRBV18; CDR3: CASSLPGQGMINSPLHF; DNA: TGTGCCAGCTCACTGCCGGGACAGGGAATGATTAATTCACCCCTCCACTTT
J: TRBJ1-4; D: -; size: -; V: TRBV11-3; CDR3: CASNQPPGERNEKLFF; DNA: TGTGCCAGCAACCAGCCTCCTGGAGAGCGTAATGAAAAACTGTTTTTT
J: TRBJ2-1; D: -; size: -; V: TRBV9; CDR3: CASSPPGLASVHEQFF; DNA: TGTGCCAGCAGCCCTCCGGGACTGGCTAGCGTACATGAGCAGTTCTTC
J: TRBJ2-5; D: TRBD2; size: -; V: TRBV11-2; CDR3: CASSLDGLAGEETQYF; DNA: TGTGCCAGCAGCTTAGATGGACTAGCGGGGGAGGAGACCCAGTACTTC
J: TRBJ2-3; D: -; size: -; V: TRBV11-2; CDR3: CASSLVLGNTQYF; DNA: TGTGCCAGCAGCTTAGTCCTGGGCAATACGCAGTATTTT
J: TRBJ1-2; D: -; size: -; V: TRBV25-1; CDR3: CASSDRGAYGYTF; DNA: TGTGCCAGCAGTGACAGGGGCGCCTATGGCTACACCTTC
J: TRBJ1-2; D: -; size: -; V: TRBV3-1/TRBV3-2; CDR3: CASSHGHLYGYTF; DNA: TGTGCCAGCAGCCACGGACACCTCTATGGCTACACCTTC
J: TRBJ2-5; D: -; size: once; V: TRBV10-3; CDR3: CATSRPSDQETQYF; DNA: TGTGCCACCTCACGCCCTAGCGACCAAGAGACCCAGTACTTC
J: TRBJ1-1; D: TRBD1; size: -; V: TRBV20-1; CDR3: CSASTGGAGDTEAFF; DNA: TGCAGTGCAAGTACAGGGGGCGCGGGGGACACTGAAGCTTTCTTT
J: TRBJ1-1; D: -; size: -; V: TRBV21-1; CDR3: CASSKGEGLGSETEAFF; DNA: TGTGCCAGCAGCAAAGGTGAGGGTTTAGGTTCGGAAACTGAAGCTTTCTTT
J: TRBJ2-3; D: -; size: -; V: TRBV5-1; CDR3: CASSPDSINTDTQYF; DNA: TGCGCCAGCAGCCCCGACTCGATTAACACAGATACGCAGTATTTT
J: TRBJ1-6; D: -; size: -; V: TRBV5-1; CDR3: CASSLGSNSYNSPLHF; DNA: TGCGCCAGCAGCTTGGGGAGCAACTCCTATAATTCACCCCTCCACTTT
J: TRBJ2-5; D: -; size: -; V: TRBV27; CDR3: CASRRQVQETQYF; DNA: TGTGCCAGCAGGAGACAGGTCCAAGAGACCCAGTACTTC
J: TRBJ2-5; D: TRBD2; size: -; V: TRBV7-9; CDR3: CASGQTSGQETQYF; DNA: TGTGCCAGCGGACAAACTAGCGGCCAAGAGACCCAGTACTTC
J: TRBJ2-5; D: TRBD2; size: -; V: TRBV7-2; CDR3: CASSQAGGPKTQYF; DNA: TGTGCCAGCAGCCAAGCGGGGGGGCCCAAGACCCAGTACTTC